These 20 T cell receptor beta chains share one sample of origin, sequenced in a study of T cells in Graves' hyperthyroidism and ophthalmopathy. Amplified TCR beta CDR3 regions derived from RNA transcripts. The TCR CDR3 first-round RT-PCR relied on the HTBI primer set. TCRdb used MiXCR to reprocess the multiplex PCR reads, holding one entry per CDR3 protein. The sample includes hundreds of thousands of distinct CDR3 sequences, 35% to 40% seen only once; the top ten take 7% to 10%. The material sequenced was blood. These receptors were taken from a man aged 18 to 29 with Graves' hyperthyroidism.

The chain joins TRBV15 to TRBJ1-5; weak D call: TRBD1 (5 bases). The germline CDR1 and CDR2 sequences are LNHNV and YYDKDF (reference sequence). This CDR3 has 15 amino acids. V gave up 3 bases and J gave up 4 bases, with 13 bases separating them. This CDR3 is CATSSRDSLNQPQHF. In DNA, the CDR3 is TGTGCCACCAGCAGCCGAGACAGTCTTAATCAGCCCCAGCATTTT.

This chain joins TRBV12-3 or TRBV12-4 and TRBJ1-3; possibly TRBD1 for D (6 bases). The ends were cut back, 7 bases at V and 0 bases at J, with 13 bases in the middle. The CDR3 runs to 15 residues. CDR3 sequence (DNA): TGTGCCAGCACCGGAAAGACAGGCTCTGGAAACACCATATATTTT. As protein: CASTGKTGSGNTIYF.

CDR3 bases: TGCAGCGTTGTGGGAGTCGGAGAGACCCAGTACTTC. Its protein is CSVVGVGETQYF. This chain connects TRBV29-1 to TRBJ2-5; D might be TRBD2 (5 bases). V was cut by 4 bases and J by 4 bases, with 10 bases left in between. This CDR3 is built from 12 residues. The germline CDR1 and CDR2 sequences are SQVTM and ANQGSEA.

Comment on this clonotype: It is likely a read error: a sequence one base away is far more abundant. V gene TRBV5-1 combines with J gene TRBJ1-1; weak D call: TRBD1 (6 bases). Germline loops: CDR1 SGHRS, CDR2 YFSETQ. V was trimmed by 5 bases and J by 4 bases, leaving 12 bases between them. The CDR3 is made up of 13 amino acids. The CDR3 is CASRRTEGTEAFF. CDR3 nucleotides: TGCGCCAGCAGAAGGACAGAGGGCACTGAAGCTTTCTTT. Combining the CDR3 with reference TRBV5-1 and TRBJ1-1 gives the whole variable domain KAGVTQTPRYLIKTRGQQVTLSCSPISGHRSVSWYQQTPGQGLQFLFEYFSETQRNKGNFPGRFSGRQFSNSRSEMNVSTLELGDSALYLCASRRTEGTEAFFGQGTRLTVV.

This clonotype was counted a few times. The chain is built from TRBV7-9 and TRBJ2-7, with 12 bases fitting TRBD2. Germline CDR1 and CDR2: SEHNR and FQNEAQ (reference sequence). The junction had 16 bases not matched to a gene; V was cut back by 5 bases and J by 5 bases. The CDR3 spans 18 residues. The CDR3 loop is CASSLPLLAGGISDEQYF. The CDR3 region has the DNA TGTGCCAGCAGCCTCCCCCTACTAGCGGGAGGCATCTCGGACGAGCAGTACTTC.

This clonotype was observed many times. The chain is built from TRBV7-9 and TRBJ2-2; tentative D call: TRBD2 (6 bases). Germline lookup yields CDR1 SEHNR and CDR2 FQNEAQ (reference sequence). V was pared by 2 bases and J by 3 bases, with 13 bases between. CDR3 size: 16 residues. The CDR3 here is CASSLRSGTYTGELFF. CDR3 coding DNA: TGTGCCAGCAGCTTACGATCCGGGACTTACACCGGGGAGCTGTTTTTT.

The table lists this clonotype with many counts. J is TRBJ2-7 and V is TRBV24-1, with D possibly being TRBD2 (5 bases). Looked up from germline, CDR1 is KGHDR and CDR2 is SFDVKD. Trimming removed 3 bases at V and 6 bases at J, with 8 bases between. The CDR3 is 12 amino acids. The CDR3 region has the DNA TGTGCCACCAGTGATGGAGGCGGCGAGCAGTACTTC. It yields the protein CATSDGGGEQYF.

This clonotype was picked up a small number of times. The rearrangement links TRBV12-3 or TRBV12-4 to TRBJ2-7, with a tentative D call TRBD2 (6 bases). This CDR3 has 14 residues. Trimming removed 6 bases from V and 1 base from J, with 13 bases in between. This CDR3 reads CASRVGGTSYEQYF. The CDR3 DNA is TGTGCCAGCAGGGTGGGCGGGACTTCCTACGAGCAGTACTTC.

This clonotype has at least ten counts. This sequence joins TRBV29-1 and TRBJ1-2, with D possibly being TRBD1 (5 bases). CDR3 length equals 14 residues. Germline V gene sequence: CDR1 SQVTM, CDR2 ANQGSEA. The germline V and J ends were trimmed by 0 bases and 5 bases, with 13 bases remaining between them. The CDR3 here is CSVEDRGTRYGYTF. The DNA for the CDR3 is TGCAGCGTTGAAGATCGGGGCACCAGATATGGCTACACCTTC.

This clonotype was detected only a few times. The chain is built from TRBV7-2 and TRBJ2-7, with 7 nucleotides matching TRBD2. This CDR3 comprises 16 residues. With 7 bases clipped from V and 5 bases from J, the junction kept 17 bases outside the gene matches. Per germline, CDR1 SGHTA and CDR2 FQGNSA. CDR3 sequence (DNA): TGTGCCAGCACCCCCACCCGGGGGAGGGAGGCTAACGAGCAGTACTTC. Amino acids: CASTPTRGREANEQYF.

The table lists this clonotype with many counts. This rearrangement joins TRBV20-1 to TRBJ1-1; D not certain. V lost 6 bases and J lost 1, with 9 bases in between. Germline CDR1 reads DFQATT; CDR2 reads SNEGSKA (reference sequence). The CDR3 totals 12 residues. The chain's CDR3 is CSAFTPNTEAFF. The CDR3 DNA reads TGCAGTGCGTTTACTCCGAACACTGAAGCTTTCTTT.

To note about this clonotype: At one end, the junction sequence differs from germline, possibly due to a read error. CDR3 coding DNA: TGTGCTAGCAGCCCCGGGACAGGGGCAGGCGAGCAGTACTTC. Its protein product is CASSPGTGAGEQYF. This chain links TRBV7-7 with TRBJ2-7, with TRBD1 matching 10 bases. The CDR3 loop spans 14 amino acids. Germline loops: CDR1 SSHAT, CDR2 FNYEAQ (reference sequence).

This clonotype was seen once. The chain has TRBV9 and TRBJ2-5; the match to TRBD2 covers 9 bases. The J call is in doubt because the DNA end fits TRBJ2-1 better. The CDR3 extends over 16 amino acids. CDR1 SGDLS and CDR2 YYNGEE come from the germline V gene. CDR3 in DNA: TGTGCCAGCAGCGTAGAGCCAGCGGGAGGTAGGGATGAGCAGTTCTTC. This gives the protein CASSVEPAGGRDEQFF.

This clonotype occurred many times. The chain combines TRBV20-1 with TRBJ1-1, with D perhaps TRBD1 (5 bases). The germline gives CDR1 DFQATT, CDR2 SNEGSKA (reference sequence). The CDR3 runs to 13 residues. V was pared by 5 bases and J by 1 base, with 11 bases between. CDR3 nucleotides: TGCAGTGCTGGACAAGGGAAGAACACTGAAGCTTTCTTT. Protein: CSAGQGKNTEAFF.

This clonotype came up many times. V usage is TRBV20-1 and J usage is TRBJ1-6; 8 bases map to TRBD1. The CDR3 spans 15 residues. V dropped 0 bases and J dropped 8; count of bases not matched to a gene: 6. Germline CDR1 and CDR2: DFQATT and SNEGSKA (reference sequence). The CDR3 reads CSARDPGQAHSPLHF. CDR3 coding DNA: TGCAGTGCTAGAGATCCGGGACAGGCCCATTCACCCCTCCACTTT.

This clonotype was seen only a few times. The chain recombines TRBV7-9 with TRBJ2-5; 9 bases align to TRBD2. From germline, CDR1 is SEHNR and CDR2 FQNEAQ (reference sequence). The CDR3 is made up of 14 amino acids. The V and J ends lost 3 bases and 3 bases, in that order; junction bases with no gene match: 2. The CDR3 region has the DNA TGTGCCAGCAGCTTTGCTAGCGGGGAAGAGACCCAGTACTTC. It codes for CASSFASGEETQYF.

The chain joins TRBV5-1 to TRBJ2-7; 14 nucleotides match TRBD2. V dropped 3 bases and J dropped 2; count of bases not matched to a gene: 10. Germline V lookup: CDR1 SGHRS, CDR2 YFSETQ. The CDR3 spans 18 residues. DNA of the CDR3: TGCGCCAGCAGCTCCTCCGGGACTAGCGGGGGACGAACCTACGAGCAGTACTTC. Its protein product is CASSSSGTSGGRTYEQYF.

Notes on this clonotype: A much bigger clone sits one base away, suggesting this may be a read error. J is TRBJ2-7 and V is TRBV20-1; D possibly corresponds to TRBD2 (6 bases). Germline values: CDR1 DFQATT, CDR2 SNEGSKA (reference sequence). The CDR3 runs 12 residues. V was trimmed by 3 bases and J by 5 bases, leaving 11 bases between them. CDR3 DNA sequence: TGCAGTGCTAGTGTCGGGAGTCACGAGCAGTACTTC. Translated, it gives CSASVGSHEQYF.

This clonotype was detected ten times or more. This sequence joins TRBV2 and TRBJ2-7; 8 bases line up with TRBD1. This CDR3 is built from 13 residues. V shed 6 bases, J shed 3 bases, and the junction held 4 bases outside the gene matches. The germline gives CDR1 SNHLY, CDR2 FYNNEI. As DNA, the CDR3 is TGTGCCAGCAGGAAGGGACAGGTCTACGAGCAGTACTTC. It encodes CASRKGQVYEQYF.

The rearrangement uses TRBV20-1 and TRBJ1-3; D gene ambiguous. This CDR3 contains 12 residues. V gave up 1 base and J gave up 9 bases, with 10 bases separating them. CDR1 is DFQATT and CDR2 is SNEGSKA in the germline V gene (reference sequence). The CDR3 DNA is TGCAGTGCTAGAGGGGTGAGGGCCACCATATATTTT. Translated, it gives CSARGVRATIYF.